This TCR beta chain was sequenced in a study of T cells in narcolepsy. Study background: Healthy controls were enrolled alongside patients with narcolepsy type 1 or type 2. General observations from the study: Autoreactive HCRT-specific and TRIB2-specific clonotypes were marked in same-patient CSF-versus-blood CD4+ comparisons. Healthy controls reportedly lacked the autoreactive clonotypes serially found in patients' blood.

Assay used: immunoSEQ multiplex PCR; TCRdb lists only in-frame clones, some missing. The repertoire includes tens of thousands of clones, approximately 60% of them detected once, and around 10% sits in the top ten. This clone occurred once. What it binds is not known. Input material: memory (CD45RA-) CD4+ T cells from blood. This receptor was taken from a human donor in good health.

The CDR3: CASSLGTPGRRNSPLHF. CDR3 DNA sequence: TGTGCCAGCAGCTTGGGAACCCCGGGACGTAGAAATTCACCCCTCCACTTT. The chain combines TRBV7-2 with TRBJ1-6, with D possibly matching TRBD1 (5 bases). Between the trimmed V and J ends, which lost 3 bases and 7 bases, there was a span of 19 bases. This CDR3 comprises 17 residues. Germline-derived CDR1 and CDR2 are SGHTA and FQGNSA.